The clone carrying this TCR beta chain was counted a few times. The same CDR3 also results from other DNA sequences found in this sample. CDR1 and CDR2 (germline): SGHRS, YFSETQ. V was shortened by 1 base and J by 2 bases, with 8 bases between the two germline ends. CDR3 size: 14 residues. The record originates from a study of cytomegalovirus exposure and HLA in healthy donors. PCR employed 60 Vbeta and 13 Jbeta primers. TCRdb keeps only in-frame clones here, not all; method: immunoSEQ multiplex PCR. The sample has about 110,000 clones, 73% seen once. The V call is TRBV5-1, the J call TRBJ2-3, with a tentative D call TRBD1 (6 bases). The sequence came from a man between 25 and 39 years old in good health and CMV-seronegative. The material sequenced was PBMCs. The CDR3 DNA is TGCGCCAGCAGCTTGCAGGGGCTCACAGATACGCAGTATTTT. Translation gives CASSLQGLTDTQYF.